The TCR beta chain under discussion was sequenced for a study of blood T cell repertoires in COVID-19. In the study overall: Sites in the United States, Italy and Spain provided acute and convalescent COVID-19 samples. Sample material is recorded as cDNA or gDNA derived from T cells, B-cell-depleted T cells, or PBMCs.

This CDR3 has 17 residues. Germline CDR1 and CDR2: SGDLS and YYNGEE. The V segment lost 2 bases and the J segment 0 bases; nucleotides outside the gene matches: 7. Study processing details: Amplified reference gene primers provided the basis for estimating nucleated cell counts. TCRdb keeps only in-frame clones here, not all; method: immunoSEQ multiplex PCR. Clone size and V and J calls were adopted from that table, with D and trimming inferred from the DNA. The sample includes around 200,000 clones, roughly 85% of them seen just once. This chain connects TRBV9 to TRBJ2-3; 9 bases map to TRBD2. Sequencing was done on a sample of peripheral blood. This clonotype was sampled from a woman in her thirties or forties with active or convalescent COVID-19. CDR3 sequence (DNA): TGTGCCAGCAGCGTGATGTGGACTAGCGAAAGCACAGATACGCAGTATTTT. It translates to CASSVMWTSESTDTQYF.